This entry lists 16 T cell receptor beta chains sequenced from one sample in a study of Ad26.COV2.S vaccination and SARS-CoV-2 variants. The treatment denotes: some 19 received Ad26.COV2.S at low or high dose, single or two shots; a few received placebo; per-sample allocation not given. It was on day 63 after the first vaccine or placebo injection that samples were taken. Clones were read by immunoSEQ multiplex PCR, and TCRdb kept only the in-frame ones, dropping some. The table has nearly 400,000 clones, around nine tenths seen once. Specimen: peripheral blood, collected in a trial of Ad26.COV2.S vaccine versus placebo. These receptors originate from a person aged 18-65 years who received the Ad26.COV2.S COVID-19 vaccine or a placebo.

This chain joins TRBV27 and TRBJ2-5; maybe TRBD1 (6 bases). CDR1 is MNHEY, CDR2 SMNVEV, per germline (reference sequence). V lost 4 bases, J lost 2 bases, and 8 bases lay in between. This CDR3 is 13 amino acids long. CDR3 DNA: TGTGCCAGCAGTTCGGACAGTCAAGAGACCCAGTACTTC. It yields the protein CASSSDSQETQYF.

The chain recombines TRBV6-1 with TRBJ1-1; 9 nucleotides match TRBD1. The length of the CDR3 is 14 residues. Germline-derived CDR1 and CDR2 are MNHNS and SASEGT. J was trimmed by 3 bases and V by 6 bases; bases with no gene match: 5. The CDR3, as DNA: TGTGCCAGCAGAACTACAGGGGGCCACACTGAAGCTTTCTTT. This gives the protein CASRTTGGHTEAFF.

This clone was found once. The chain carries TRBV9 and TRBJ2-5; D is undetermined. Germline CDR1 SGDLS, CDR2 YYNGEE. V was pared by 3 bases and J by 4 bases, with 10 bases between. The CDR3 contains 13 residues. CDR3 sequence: CASSARPAETQYF. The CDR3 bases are TGTGCCAGCAGCGCGCGGCCAGCAGAGACCCAGTACTTC.

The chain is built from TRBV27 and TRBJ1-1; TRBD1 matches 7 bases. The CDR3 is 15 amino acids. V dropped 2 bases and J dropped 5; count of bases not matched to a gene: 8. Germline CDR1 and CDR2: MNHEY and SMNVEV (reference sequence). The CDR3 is CASSLGGGASTEAFF. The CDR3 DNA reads TGTGCCAGCAGTTTAGGAGGGGGCGCATCAACTGAAGCTTTCTTT.

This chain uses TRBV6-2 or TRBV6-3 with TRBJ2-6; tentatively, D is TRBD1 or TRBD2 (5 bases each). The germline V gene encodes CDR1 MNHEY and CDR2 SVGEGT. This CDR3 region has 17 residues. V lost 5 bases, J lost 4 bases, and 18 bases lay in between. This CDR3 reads CASSPGRGTAGANVLTF. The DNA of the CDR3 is TGTGCCAGCAGTCCGGGGCGAGGGACCGCCGGGGCCAACGTCCTGACTTTC.

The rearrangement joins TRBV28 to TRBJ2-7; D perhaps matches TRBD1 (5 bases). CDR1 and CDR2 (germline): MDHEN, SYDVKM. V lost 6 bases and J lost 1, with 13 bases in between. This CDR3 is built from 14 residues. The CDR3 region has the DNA TGTGCCAGCAGCACCCAGGGTAATTCCTACGAGCAGTACTTC. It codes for CASSTQGNSYEQYF.

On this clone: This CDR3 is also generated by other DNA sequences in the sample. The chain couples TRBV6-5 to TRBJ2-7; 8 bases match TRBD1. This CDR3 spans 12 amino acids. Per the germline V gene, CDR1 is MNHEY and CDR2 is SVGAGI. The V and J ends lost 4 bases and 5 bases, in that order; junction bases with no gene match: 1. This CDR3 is CASSSGGDEQYF. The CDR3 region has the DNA TGTGCCAGCAGTTCAGGGGGCGACGAGCAGTACTTC.

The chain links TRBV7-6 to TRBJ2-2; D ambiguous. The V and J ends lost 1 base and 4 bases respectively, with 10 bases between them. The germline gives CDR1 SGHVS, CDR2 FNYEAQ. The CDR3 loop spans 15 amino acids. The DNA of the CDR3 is TGTGCCAGCAGCTTAGGGCAGGTCCGCACCGGGGAGCTGTTTTTT. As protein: CASSLGQVRTGELFF.

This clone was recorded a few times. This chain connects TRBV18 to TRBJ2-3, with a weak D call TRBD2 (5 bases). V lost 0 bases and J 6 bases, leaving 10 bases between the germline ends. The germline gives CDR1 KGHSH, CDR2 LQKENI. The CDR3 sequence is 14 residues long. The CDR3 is CASSPPDGVDTQYF. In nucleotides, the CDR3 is TGTGCCAGCTCACCACCGGACGGGGTGGATACGCAGTATTTT.

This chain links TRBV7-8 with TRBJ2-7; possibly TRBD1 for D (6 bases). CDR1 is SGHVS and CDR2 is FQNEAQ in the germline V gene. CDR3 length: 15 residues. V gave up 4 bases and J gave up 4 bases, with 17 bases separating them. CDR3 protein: CASSSGTIQSYEQYF. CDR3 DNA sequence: TGTGCCAGCAGCTCTGGGACAATCCAATCTTACGAGCAGTACTTC.

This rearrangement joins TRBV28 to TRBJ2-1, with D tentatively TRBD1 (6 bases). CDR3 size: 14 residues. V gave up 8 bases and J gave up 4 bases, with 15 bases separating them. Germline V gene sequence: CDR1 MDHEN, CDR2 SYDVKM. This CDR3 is CASRLTGAYNEQFF. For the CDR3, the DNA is TGTGCCAGCCGTCTGACAGGAGCTTACAATGAGCAGTTCTTC.

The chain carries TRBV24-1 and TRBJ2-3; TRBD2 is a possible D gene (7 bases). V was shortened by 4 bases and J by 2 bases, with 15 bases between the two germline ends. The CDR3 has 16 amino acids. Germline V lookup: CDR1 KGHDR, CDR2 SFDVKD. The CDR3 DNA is TGTGCCACCAGTGACTACAGGGAGGGTGACACAGATACGCAGTATTTT. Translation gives CATSDYREGDTDTQYF.

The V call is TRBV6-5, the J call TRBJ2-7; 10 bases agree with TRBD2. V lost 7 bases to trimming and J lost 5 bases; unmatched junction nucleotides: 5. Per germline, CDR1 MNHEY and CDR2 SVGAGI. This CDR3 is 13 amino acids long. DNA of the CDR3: TGTGCCAGCATACCTAGCGGGAGCCACGAGCAGTACTTC. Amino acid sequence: CASIPSGSHEQYF.

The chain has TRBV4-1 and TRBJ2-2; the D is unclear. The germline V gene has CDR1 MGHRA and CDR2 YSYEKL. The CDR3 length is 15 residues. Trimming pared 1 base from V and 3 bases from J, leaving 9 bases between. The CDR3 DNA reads TGCGCCAGCAGCCAAGTGTCTTTGTACACCGGGGAGCTGTTTTTT. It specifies CASSQVSLYTGELFF.

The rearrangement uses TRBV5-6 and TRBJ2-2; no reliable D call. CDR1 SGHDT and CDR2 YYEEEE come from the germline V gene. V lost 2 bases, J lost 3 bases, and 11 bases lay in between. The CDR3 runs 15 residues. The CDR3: CASSFSTAYTGELFF. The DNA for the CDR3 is TGTGCCAGCAGCTTCTCGACGGCATACACCGGGGAGCTGTTTTTT.

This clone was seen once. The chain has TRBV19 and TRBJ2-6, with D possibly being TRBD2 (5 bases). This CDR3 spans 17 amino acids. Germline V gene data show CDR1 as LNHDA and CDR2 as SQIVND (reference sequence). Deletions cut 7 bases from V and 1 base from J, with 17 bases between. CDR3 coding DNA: TGTGCCAGTACCTCAACGGACTTCACTTCTGGGGCCAACGTCCTGACTTTC. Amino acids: CASTSTDFTSGANVLTF. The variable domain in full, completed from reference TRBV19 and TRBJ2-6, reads DGGITQSPKYLFRKEGQNVTLSCEQNLNHDAMYWYRQDPGQGLRLIYYSQIVNDFQKGDIAEGYSVSREKKESFPLTVTSAQKNPTAFYLCASTSTDFTSGANVLTFGAGSRLTVL.